This passage covers 10 T cell receptor beta chains from one sample sequenced in a study of T cells in localized non-small cell lung cancer. Measured with immunoSEQ multiplex PCR; TCRdb has only the in-frame clones, and not every one. This sample has about 33,000 clones, with roughly 90% found just once. Source: peripheral blood, taken before any cancer treatment. These receptors all stem from a man between 40 and 70 years old with stage I lung adenocarcinoma.

The chain links TRBV9 to TRBJ2-5, with 7 bases lining up with TRBD2. V gave up 0 bases and J gave up 5 bases; unmatched junction bases: 4. CDR1 is SGDLS, CDR2 YYNGEE, per germline. The CDR3 runs 14 residues. As DNA, the CDR3 is TGTGCCAGCAGCGTAGGACTAGCAGTGGAGACCCAGTACTTC. It translates to CASSVGLAVETQYF.

DNA of the CDR3: TGTGCCAGCAGCGATGGGATGGGGATCGGGACAGATACGCAGTATTTT. It yields the protein CASSDGMGIGTDTQYF. The chain carries TRBV9 and TRBJ2-3, with D unclear. Germline values: CDR1 SGDLS, CDR2 YYNGEE. The CDR3 is made up of 16 amino acids. V dropped 3 bases and J dropped 3 bases, with 17 bases sitting between them.

J is TRBJ2-5 and V is TRBV18, with a tentative D call TRBD2 (5 bases). V gave up 3 bases and J gave up 0 bases, with 11 bases separating them. CDR1 and CDR2 (germline): KGHSH, LQKENI. The CDR3 is made up of 15 amino acids. CDR3 DNA: TGTGCCAGCTCACCTGAGCGGAGGTACCAAGAGACCCAGTACTTC. Amino acid sequence: CASSPERRYQETQYF.

This chain connects TRBV5-5 to TRBJ2-7, with D possibly matching TRBD1 (7 bases). Germline-derived CDR1 and CDR2 are SGHKS and YYEKEE (reference sequence). Trimming removed 5 bases from V and 2 bases from J, with 14 bases in between. The CDR3 is 14 residues long. The CDR3 DNA sequence: TGTGCCAGCAGGGATCAGGGGGGAACCTACGAGCAGTACTTC. As protein: CASRDQGGTYEQYF. Using reference TRBV5-5 and TRBJ2-7 for the parts outside the CDR3, the full variable domain is DAGVTQSPTHLIKTRGQQVTLRCSPISGHKSVSWYQQVLGQGPQFIFQYYEKEERGRGNFPDRFSARQFPNYSSELNVNALLLGDSALYLCASRDQGGTYEQYFGPGTRLTVT.

This rearrangement joins TRBV11-3 to TRBJ1-1, with D possibly being TRBD1 (6 bases). The germline V gene encodes CDR1 SGHNT and CDR2 YENEEA. V shed 3 bases and J shed 6 bases, with 14 bases lying between them. The CDR3 consists of 14 residues. CDR3 DNA sequence: TGTGCCAGCAGCTTTCGGACAGCCACTCCTGAAGCTTTCTTT. Residues: CASSFRTATPEAFF.

V gene TRBV15 combines with J gene TRBJ1-2, with 12 bases aligning to TRBD1. The V gene end was trimmed by 5 bases and the J gene end by 8 bases; junction bases not matched to a gene: 6. This CDR3 is built from 14 residues. CDR1 is LNHNV, CDR2 YYDKDF, per germline (reference sequence). The CDR3 nucleotides are TGTGCCACCAGCGGGACAGGGGGCGCGAAGGGCTACACCTTC. It yields the protein CATSGTGGAKGYTF.

The sample holds one count of this clone. This chain connects TRBV11-2 to TRBJ1-4, with D perhaps matching TRBD1 (5 bases). Germline V gene lookup returns CDR1 SGHAT and CDR2 FQNNGV. V lost 7 bases and J lost 8, with 20 bases in between. The CDR3 sequence is 15 residues long. CDR3 sequence reads: CASTPRFRGGEKLFF. For the CDR3, the DNA is TGTGCCAGCACCCCCAGATTTAGGGGTGGGGAAAAACTGTTTTTT.

This rearrangement joins TRBV9 to TRBJ2-7, with TRBD1 matching over 8 bases. This CDR3 has 16 amino acids. The germline V gene encodes CDR1 SGDLS and CDR2 YYNGEE. The trim removed 4 bases at V and 3 bases at J, leaving 12 bases unmatched. CDR3 protein: CASSHNSGTGNYEQYF. CDR3 nucleotide sequence: TGTGCCAGCAGCCACAATTCTGGGACAGGTAACTACGAGCAGTACTTC.

This clone occurred a few times. The rearrangement joins TRBV19 to TRBJ2-5, with 8 nucleotides matching TRBD1. The CDR3 length is 15 residues. Trimming cost V 1 base and J 4 bases; bases outside gene matches: 5. Germline V lookup: CDR1 LNHDA, CDR2 SQIVND (reference sequence). The CDR3 loop reads CASSIVIGQGETQYF. The CDR3, as DNA: TGTGCCAGTAGTATAGTAATCGGACAGGGAGAGACCCAGTACTTC. Combining the CDR3 with reference TRBV19 and TRBJ2-5 gives the whole variable domain DGGITQSPKYLFRKEGQNVTLSCEQNLNHDAMYWYRQDPGQGLRLIYYSQIVNDFQKGDIAEGYSVSREKKESFPLTVTSAQKNPTAFYLCASSIVIGQGETQYFGPGTRLLVL.

The gene calls are TRBV2 and TRBJ2-1, with 11 bases matching TRBD2. The V gene's germline CDR1 is SNHLY and CDR2 FYNNEI. CDR3 length: 15 residues. J lost 4 bases, V lost 6 bases, and 5 bases had no gene match. CDR3 sequence (DNA): TGTGCCAGCAGCACTCGACTAGCGGGGTACAATGAGCAGTTCTTC. Protein: CASSTRLAGYNEQFF.